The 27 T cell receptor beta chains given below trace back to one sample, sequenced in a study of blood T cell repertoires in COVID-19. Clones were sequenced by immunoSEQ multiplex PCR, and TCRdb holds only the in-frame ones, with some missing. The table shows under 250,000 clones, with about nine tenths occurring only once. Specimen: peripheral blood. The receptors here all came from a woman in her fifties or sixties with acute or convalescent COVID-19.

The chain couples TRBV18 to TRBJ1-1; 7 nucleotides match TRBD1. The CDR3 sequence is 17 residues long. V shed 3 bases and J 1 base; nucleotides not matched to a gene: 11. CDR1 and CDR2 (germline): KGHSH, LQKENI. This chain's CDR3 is CASSPSSGYRGNTEAFF. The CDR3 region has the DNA TGTGCCAGCTCACCCTCTTCCGGGTACAGGGGGAACACTGAAGCTTTCTTT.

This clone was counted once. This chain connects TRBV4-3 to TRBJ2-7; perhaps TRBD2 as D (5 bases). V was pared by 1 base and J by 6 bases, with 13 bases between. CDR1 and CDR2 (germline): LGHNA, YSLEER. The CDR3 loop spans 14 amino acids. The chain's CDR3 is CASSQVGRGREQYF. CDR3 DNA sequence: TGCGCCAGCAGCCAAGTGGGTCGAGGGCGCGAGCAGTACTTC.

CDR3 in amino acids: CASSPNSGAGNTIYF. In nucleotides, the CDR3 is TGCGCCAGCAGCCCCAACTCAGGGGCCGGAAACACCATATATTTT. The V and J genes are TRBV5-1 and TRBJ1-3, with a weak D call TRBD1 (6 bases). This CDR3 contains 15 residues. Germline V gene data show CDR1 as SGHRS and CDR2 as YFSETQ. V lost 4 bases and J 4 bases, leaving 15 bases between the germline ends.

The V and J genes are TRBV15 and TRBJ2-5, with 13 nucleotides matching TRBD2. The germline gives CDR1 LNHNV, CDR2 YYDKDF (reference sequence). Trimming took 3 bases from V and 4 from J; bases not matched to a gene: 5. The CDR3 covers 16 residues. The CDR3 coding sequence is TGTGCCACCAGCAGTAGGACTAGCGGGAGTGGAGAGACCCAGTACTTC. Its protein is CATSSRTSGSGETQYF.

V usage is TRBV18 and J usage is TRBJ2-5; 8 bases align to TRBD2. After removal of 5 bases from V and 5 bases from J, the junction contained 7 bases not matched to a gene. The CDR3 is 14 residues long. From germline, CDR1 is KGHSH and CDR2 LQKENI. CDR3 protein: CASSRSGRGETQYF. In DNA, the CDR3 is TGTGCCAGCTCAAGGAGCGGGAGAGGGGAGACCCAGTACTTC.

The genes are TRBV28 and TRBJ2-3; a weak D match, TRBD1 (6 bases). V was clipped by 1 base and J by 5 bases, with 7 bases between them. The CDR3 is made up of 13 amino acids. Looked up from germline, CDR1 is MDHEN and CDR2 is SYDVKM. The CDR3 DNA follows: TGTGCCAGCAGTTTATCCAGGGGAGATACGCAGTATTTT. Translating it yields CASSLSRGDTQYF.

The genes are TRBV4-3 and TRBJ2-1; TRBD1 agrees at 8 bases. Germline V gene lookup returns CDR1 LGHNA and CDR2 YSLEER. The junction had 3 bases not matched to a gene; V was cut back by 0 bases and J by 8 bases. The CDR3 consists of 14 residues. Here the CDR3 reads CASSQDDRGYEQFF. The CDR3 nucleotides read TGCGCCAGCAGCCAAGACGACAGGGGTTATGAGCAGTTCTTC.

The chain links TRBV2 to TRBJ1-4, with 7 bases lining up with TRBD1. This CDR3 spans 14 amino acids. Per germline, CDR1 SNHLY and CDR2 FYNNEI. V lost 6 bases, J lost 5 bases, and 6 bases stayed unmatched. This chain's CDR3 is CASRQGRENEKLFF. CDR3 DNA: TGTGCCAGCAGACAGGGGCGGGAAAATGAAAAACTGTTTTTT. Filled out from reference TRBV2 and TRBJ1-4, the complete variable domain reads EPEVTQTPSHQVTQMGQEVILRCVPISNHLYFYWYRQILGQKVEFLVSFYNNEISEKSEIFDDQFSVERPDGSNFTLKIRSTKLEDSAMYFCASRQGRENEKLFFGSGTQLSVL.

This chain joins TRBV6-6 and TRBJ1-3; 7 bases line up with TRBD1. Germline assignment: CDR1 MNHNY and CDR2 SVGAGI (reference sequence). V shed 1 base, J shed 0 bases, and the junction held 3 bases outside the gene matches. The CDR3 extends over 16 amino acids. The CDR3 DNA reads TGTGCCAGCAGTTACTTAGGACAGGTCTCTGGAAACACCATATATTTT. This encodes CASSYLGQVSGNTIYF.

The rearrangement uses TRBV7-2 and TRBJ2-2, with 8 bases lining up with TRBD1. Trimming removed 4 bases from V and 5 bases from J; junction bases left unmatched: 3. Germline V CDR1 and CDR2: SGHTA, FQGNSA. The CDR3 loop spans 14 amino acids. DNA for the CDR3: TGTGCCAGCAGCTCGCAGGGGGCTACCGGGGAGCTGTTTTTT. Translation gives CASSSQGATGELFF.

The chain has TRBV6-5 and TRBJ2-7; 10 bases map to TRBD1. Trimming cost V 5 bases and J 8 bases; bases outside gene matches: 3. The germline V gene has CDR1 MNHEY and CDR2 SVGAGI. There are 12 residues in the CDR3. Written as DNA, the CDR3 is TGTGCCAGCAGTCGGACAGGGGGTAAGCAGTACTTC. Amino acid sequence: CASSRTGGKQYF.

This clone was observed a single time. The CDR3 spells CSVDFGRGLETQYF. As DNA, the CDR3 is TGCAGCGTTGACTTCGGCAGGGGGCTAGAGACCCAGTACTTC. The V call is TRBV29-1, the J call TRBJ2-5; 8 bases match TRBD1. The CDR3 sequence is 14 residues long. CDR1 SQVTM and CDR2 ANQGSEA come from the germline V gene. J gave up 4 bases and V 3 bases, and 7 bases lay outside the gene matches.

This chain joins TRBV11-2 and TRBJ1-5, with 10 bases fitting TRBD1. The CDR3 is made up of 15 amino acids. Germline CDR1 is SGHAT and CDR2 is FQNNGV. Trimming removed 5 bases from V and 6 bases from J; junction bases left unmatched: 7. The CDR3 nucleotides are TGTGCCAGCAGCCGGGACAGGGGCTCGGGTCAGCCCCAGCATTTT. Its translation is CASSRDRGSGQPQHF.

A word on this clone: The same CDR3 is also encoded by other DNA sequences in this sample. CDR3: CASSQDLSQPQHF. The CDR3 nucleotides are TGCGCCAGCAGCCAAGATCTAAGTCAGCCCCAGCATTTT. This chain uses TRBV4-3 with TRBJ1-5; D gene unclear. Looked up from germline, CDR1 is LGHNA and CDR2 is YSLEER. This CDR3 is built from 13 residues. V was trimmed by 0 bases and J by 6 bases, leaving 6 bases between them.

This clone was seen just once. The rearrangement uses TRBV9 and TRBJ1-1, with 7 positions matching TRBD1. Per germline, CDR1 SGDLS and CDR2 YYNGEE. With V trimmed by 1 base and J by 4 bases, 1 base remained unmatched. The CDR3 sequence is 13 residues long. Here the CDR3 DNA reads TGTGCCAGCAGCGTAACAGGGGTCACTGAAGCTTTCTTT. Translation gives CASSVTGVTEAFF.

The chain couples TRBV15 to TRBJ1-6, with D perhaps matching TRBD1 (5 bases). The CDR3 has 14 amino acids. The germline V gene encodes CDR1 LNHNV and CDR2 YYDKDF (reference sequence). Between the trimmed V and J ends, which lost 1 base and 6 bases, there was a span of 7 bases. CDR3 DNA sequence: TGTGCCACCAGCAGAGGACAGTCTAATTCACCCCTCCACTTT. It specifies CATSRGQSNSPLHF. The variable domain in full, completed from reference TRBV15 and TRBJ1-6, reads DAMVIQNPRYQVTQFGKPVTLSCSQTLNHNVMYWYQQKSSQAPKLLFHYYDKDFNNEADTPDNFQSRRPNTSFCFLDIRSPGLGDTAMYLCATSRGQSNSPLHFGNGTRLTVT.

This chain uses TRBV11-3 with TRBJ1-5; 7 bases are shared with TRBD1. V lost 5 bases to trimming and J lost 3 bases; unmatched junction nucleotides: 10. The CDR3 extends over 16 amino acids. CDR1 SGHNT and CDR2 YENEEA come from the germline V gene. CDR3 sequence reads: CASSAIGTAFNQPQHF. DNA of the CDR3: TGTGCCAGCAGCGCCATCGGGACAGCCTTCAATCAGCCCCAGCATTTT.

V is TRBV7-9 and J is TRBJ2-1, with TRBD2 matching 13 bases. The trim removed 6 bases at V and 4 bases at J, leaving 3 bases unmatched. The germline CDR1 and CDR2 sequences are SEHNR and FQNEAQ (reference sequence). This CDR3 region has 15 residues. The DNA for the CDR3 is TGTGCCAGCAGTTGGACTAGCGGGGGATACAATGAGCAGTTCTTC. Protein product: CASSWTSGGYNEQFF.

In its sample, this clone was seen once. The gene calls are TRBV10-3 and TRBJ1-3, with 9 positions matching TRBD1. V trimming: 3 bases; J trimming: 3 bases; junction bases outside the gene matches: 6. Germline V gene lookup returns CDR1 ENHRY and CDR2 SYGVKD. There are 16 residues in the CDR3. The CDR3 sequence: CAISDPGQGFGNTIYF. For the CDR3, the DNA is TGTGCCATCAGTGACCCCGGACAGGGGTTTGGAAACACCATATATTTT.

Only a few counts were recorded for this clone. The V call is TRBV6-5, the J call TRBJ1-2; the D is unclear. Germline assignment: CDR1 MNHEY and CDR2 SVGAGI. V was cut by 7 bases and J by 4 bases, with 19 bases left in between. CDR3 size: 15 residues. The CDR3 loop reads CASIQIRSGFYGYTF. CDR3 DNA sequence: TGTGCCAGCATCCAGATCAGGTCTGGCTTCTATGGCTACACCTTC.

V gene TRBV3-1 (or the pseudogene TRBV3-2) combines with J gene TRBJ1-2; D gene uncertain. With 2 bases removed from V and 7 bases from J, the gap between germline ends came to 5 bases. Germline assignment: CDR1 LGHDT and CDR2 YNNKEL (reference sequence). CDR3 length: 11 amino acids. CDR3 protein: CASSQSSGYTF. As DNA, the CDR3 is TGTGCCAGCAGCCAATCTTCTGGCTACACCTTC.

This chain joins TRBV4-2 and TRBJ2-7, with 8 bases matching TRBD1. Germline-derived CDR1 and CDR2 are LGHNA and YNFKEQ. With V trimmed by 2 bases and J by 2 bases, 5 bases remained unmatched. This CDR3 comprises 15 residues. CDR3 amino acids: CASSQQGARTYEQYF. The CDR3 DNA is TGTGCCAGCAGCCAACAGGGGGCACGGACCTACGAGCAGTACTTC.

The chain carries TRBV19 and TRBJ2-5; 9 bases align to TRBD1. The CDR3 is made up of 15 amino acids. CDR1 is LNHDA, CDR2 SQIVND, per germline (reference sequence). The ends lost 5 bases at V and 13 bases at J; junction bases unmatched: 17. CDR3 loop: CASSGQGQGVPHLYF. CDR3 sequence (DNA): TGTGCCAGTAGTGGACAGGGACAGGGCGTGCCACATCTGTACTTC.

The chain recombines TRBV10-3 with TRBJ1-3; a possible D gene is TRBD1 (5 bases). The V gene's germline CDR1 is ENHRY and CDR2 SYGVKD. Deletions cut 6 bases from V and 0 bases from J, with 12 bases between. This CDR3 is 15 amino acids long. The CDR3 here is CAIRTAGHSGNTIYF. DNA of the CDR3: TGTGCCATCAGAACAGCGGGGCACTCTGGAAACACCATATATTTT.

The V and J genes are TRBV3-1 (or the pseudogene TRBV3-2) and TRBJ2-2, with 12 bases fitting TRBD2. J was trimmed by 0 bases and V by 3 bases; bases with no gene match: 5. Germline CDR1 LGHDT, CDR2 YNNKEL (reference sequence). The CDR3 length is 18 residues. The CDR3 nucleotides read TGTGCCAGCAGCCACCGGACTAGCGGGGTGACGAACACCGGGGAGCTGTTTTTT. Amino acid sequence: CASSHRTSGVTNTGELFF.

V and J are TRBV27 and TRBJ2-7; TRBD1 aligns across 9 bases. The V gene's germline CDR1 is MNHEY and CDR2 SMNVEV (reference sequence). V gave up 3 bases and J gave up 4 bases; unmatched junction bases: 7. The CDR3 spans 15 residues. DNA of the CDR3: TGTGCCAGCAGTTTCTTACAGGGGGCCAAATACGAGCAGTACTTC. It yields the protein CASSFLQGAKYEQYF.

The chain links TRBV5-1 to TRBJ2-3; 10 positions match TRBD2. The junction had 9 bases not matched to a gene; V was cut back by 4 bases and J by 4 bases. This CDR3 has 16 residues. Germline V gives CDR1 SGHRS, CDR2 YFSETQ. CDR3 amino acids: CASSPRVAGGSDTQYF. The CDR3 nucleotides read TGCGCCAGCAGCCCCCGGGTAGCGGGGGGTTCAGATACGCAGTATTTT. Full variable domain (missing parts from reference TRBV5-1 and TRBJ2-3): KAGVTQTPRYLIKTRGQQVTLSCSPISGHRSVSWYQQTPGQGLQFLFEYFSETQRNKGNFPGRFSGRQFSNSRSEMNVSTLELGDSALYLCASSPRVAGGSDTQYFGPGTRLTVL.